Below, 3 T cell receptor beta chains from the same sample are listed, as sequenced in a study of Ad26.COV2.S vaccination and SARS-CoV-2 variants. The treatment is: some 19 received Ad26.COV2.S at low or high dose, single or two shots; 5 received placebo; per-sample allocation not given. Samples analyzed were those drawn on day 63 after the first vaccine or placebo injection. Repertoires were generated with immunoSEQ multiplex PCR, while TCRdb's copy carries only in-frame clones and drops some. This sample has more than 300,000 clones, with around nine tenths found just once. The sequences come from peripheral blood, collected in a trial of Ad26.COV2.S vaccine versus placebo. These receptors all stem from a person aged 18-65 years who received the Ad26.COV2.S COVID-19 vaccine or a placebo.

This clone was found once. The chain employs TRBV30 and TRBJ2-3; possibly TRBD2 for D (5 bases). V was pared by 0 bases and J by 3 bases, with 16 bases between. Germline V gene data show CDR1 as GTSNPN and CDR2 as SVGIG (reference sequence). This CDR3 region has 16 residues. The chain's CDR3 is CAWSVLEGRGTDTQYF. The CDR3 DNA sequence: TGTGCCTGGAGTGTACTAGAAGGTCGCGGTACAGATACGCAGTATTTT.

V is TRBV28 and J is TRBJ1-4; 11 bases fit TRBD1. CDR3 size: 18 residues. CDR1 and CDR2 (germline): MDHEN, SYDVKM. V shed 3 bases and J 4 bases; nucleotides not matched to a gene: 10. The CDR3: CASSFRGQGGLFNEKLFF. Here the CDR3 DNA reads TGTGCCAGCAGTTTCCGGGGACAGGGGGGATTGTTTAATGAAAAACTGTTTTTT. Variable domain in full (rest from reference TRBV28 and TRBJ1-4): DVKVTQSSRYLVKRTGEKVFLECVQDMDHENMFWYRQDPGLGLRLIYFSYDVKMKEKGDIPEGYSVSREKKERFSLILESASTNQTSMYLCASSFRGQGGLFNEKLFFGSGTQLSVL.

The V gene is TRBV7-3, the J gene TRBJ2-2; 8 positions agree with TRBD1. The V gene end was trimmed by 5 bases and the J gene end by 6 bases; junction bases not matched to a gene: 5. From germline, CDR1 is SGHTA and CDR2 FQGTGA. This CDR3 has 14 amino acids. The CDR3 spells CASSGRQGPGELFF. The CDR3 DNA is TGTGCCAGCAGCGGAAGACAGGGGCCCGGGGAGCTGTTTTTT. The whole variable domain, remainder taken from reference TRBV7-3 and TRBJ2-2, is GAGVSQTPSNKVTEKGKYVELRCDPISGHTALYWYRQSLGQGPEFLIYFQGTGAADDSGLPNDRFFAVRPEGSVSTLKIQRTERGDSAVYLCASSGRQGPGELFFGEGSRLTVL.